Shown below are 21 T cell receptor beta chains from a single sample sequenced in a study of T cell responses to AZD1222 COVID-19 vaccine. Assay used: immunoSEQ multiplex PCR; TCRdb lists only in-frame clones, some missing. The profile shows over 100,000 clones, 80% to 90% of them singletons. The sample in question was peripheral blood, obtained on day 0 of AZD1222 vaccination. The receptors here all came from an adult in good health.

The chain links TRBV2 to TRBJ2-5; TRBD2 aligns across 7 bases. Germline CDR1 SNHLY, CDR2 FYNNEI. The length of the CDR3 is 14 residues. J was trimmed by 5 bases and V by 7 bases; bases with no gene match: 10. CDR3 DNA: TGTGCCAGCACGGAGGGAGGGCTAGCGGAGACCCAGTACTTC. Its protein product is CASTEGGLAETQYF.

DNA of the CDR3: TGTGCCAGCAGCCTCAGGGGTGGAGGGTTGAACACTGAAGCTTTCTTT. It translates to CASSLRGGGLNTEAFF. The V call is TRBV7-9, the J call TRBJ1-1; possible D gene TRBD1, 6 bases. The CDR3 sequence is 16 residues long. Germline-derived CDR1 and CDR2 are SEHNR and FQNEAQ (reference sequence). Trimming left V 5 bases short and J 0 bases short, with 16 bases between. Filled out from reference TRBV7-9 and TRBJ1-1, the complete variable domain reads DTGVSQNPRHKITKRGQNVTFRCDPISEHNRLYWYRQTLGQGPEFLTYFQNEAQLEKSRLLSDRFSAERPKGSFSTLEIQRTEQGDSAMYLCASSLRGGGLNTEAFFGQGTRLTVV.

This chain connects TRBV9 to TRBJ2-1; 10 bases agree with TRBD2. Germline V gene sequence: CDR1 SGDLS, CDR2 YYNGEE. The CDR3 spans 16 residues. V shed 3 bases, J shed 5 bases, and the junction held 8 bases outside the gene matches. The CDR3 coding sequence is TGTGCCAGCAGCGGGGAAACTAGCGGGATAAACAATGAGCAGTTCTTC. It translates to CASSGETSGINNEQFF.

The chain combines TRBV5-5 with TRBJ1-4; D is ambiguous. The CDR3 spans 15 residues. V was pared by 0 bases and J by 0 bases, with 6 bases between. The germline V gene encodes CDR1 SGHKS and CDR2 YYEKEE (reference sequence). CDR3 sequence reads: CASSLGPATNEKLFF. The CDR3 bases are TGTGCCAGCAGCTTGGGACCAGCAACTAATGAAAAACTGTTTTTT.

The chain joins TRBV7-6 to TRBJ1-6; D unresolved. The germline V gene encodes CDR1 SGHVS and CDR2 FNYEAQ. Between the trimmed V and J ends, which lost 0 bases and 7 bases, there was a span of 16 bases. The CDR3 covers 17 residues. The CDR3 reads CASSLARATGPNSPLHF. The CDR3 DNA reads TGTGCCAGCAGCTTAGCGCGGGCAACCGGGCCCAATTCACCCCTCCACTTT.

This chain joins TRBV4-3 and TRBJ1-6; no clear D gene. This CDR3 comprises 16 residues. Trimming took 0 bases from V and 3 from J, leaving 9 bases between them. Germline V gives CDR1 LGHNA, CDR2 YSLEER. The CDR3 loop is CASSQDGVGYNSPLHF. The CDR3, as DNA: TGCGCCAGCAGCCAAGATGGGGTGGGCTATAATTCACCCCTCCACTTT.

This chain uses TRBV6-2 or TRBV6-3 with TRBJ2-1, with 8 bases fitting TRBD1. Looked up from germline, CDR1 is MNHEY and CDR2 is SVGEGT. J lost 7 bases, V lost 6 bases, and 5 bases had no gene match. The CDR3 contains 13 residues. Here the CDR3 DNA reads TGTGCCAGCAGCTCGACAGGGGAGAATGAGCAGTTCTTC. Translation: CASSSTGENEQFF.

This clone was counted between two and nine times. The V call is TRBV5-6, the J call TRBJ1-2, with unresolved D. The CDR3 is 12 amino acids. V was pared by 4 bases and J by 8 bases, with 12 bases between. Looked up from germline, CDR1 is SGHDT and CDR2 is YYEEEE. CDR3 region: CASSRAPGGYTF. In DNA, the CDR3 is TGTGCCAGCAGCCGGGCCCCGGGGGGCTACACCTTC.

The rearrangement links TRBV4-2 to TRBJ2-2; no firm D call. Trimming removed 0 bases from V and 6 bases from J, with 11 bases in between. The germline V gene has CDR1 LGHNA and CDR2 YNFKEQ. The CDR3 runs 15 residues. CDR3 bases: TGTGCCAGCAGCCAAGACCACCAAGGCCCCGGGGAGCTGTTTTTT. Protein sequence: CASSQDHQGPGELFF.

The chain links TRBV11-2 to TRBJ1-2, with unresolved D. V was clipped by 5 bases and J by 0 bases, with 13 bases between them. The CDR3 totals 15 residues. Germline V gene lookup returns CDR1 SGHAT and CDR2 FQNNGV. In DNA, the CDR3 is TGTGCCAGCAGCCCCCATGGGTCAGCTAACTATGGCTACACCTTC. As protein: CASSPHGSANYGYTF.

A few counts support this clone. CDR3 DNA: TGTGCCAGCAGCCGCGGACAGGGCCGCTACGAGCAGTACTTC. Translation: CASSRGQGRYEQYF. The chain recombines TRBV6-2 or TRBV6-3 with TRBJ2-7, with 8 nucleotides matching TRBD1. The junction had 7 bases not matched to a gene; V was cut back by 6 bases and J by 3 bases. The CDR3 spans 14 residues. The germline gives CDR1 MNHEY, CDR2 SVGEGT.

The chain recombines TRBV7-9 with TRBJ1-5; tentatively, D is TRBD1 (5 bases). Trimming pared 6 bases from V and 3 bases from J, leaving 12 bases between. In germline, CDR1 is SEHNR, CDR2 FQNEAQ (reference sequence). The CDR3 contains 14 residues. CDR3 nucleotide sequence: TGTGCCAGCAGTCGGGCAGGGACCAATCAGCCCCAGCATTTT. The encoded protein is CASSRAGTNQPQHF.

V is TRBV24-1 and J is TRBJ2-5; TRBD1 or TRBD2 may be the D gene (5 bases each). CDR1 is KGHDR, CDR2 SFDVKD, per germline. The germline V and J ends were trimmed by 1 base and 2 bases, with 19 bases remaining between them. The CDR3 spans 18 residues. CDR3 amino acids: CATSDFVRGLGAQETQYF. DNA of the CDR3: TGTGCCACCAGTGATTTTGTACGGGGTTTAGGGGCTCAAGAGACCCAGTACTTC.

The CDR3 spells CASSGTGRAYGYTF. CDR3 DNA sequence: TGTGCCAGCAGTGGGACAGGGAGAGCCTATGGCTACACCTTC. The genes are TRBV6-2 or TRBV6-3 and TRBJ1-2; 9 positions agree with TRBD1. CDR1 MNHEY and CDR2 SVGEGT come from the germline V gene. The J segment lost 4 bases and the V segment lost 5 bases, leaving 5 bases of the junction unmatched. The CDR3 extends over 14 amino acids.

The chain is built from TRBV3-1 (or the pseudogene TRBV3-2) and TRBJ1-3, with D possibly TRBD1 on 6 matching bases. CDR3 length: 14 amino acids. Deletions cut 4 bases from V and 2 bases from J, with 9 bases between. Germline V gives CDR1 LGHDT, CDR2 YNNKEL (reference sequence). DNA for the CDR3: TGTGCCAGCAGCCGAACAGGGACTGGAAACACCATATATTTT. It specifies CASSRTGTGNTIYF.

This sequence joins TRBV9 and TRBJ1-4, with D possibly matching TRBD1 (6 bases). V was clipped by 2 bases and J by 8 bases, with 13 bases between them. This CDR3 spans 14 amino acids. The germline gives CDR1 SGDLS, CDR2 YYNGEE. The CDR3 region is CASSVQGGGEKLFF. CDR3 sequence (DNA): TGTGCCAGCAGCGTCCAGGGAGGGGGAGAAAAACTGTTTTTT.

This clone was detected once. The CDR3: CASSGQGNYGYTF. The CDR3 coding sequence is TGTGCCAGCAGCGGACAGGGAAACTATGGCTACACCTTC. The J gene is TRBJ1-2, the V gene TRBV28, with TRBD1 matching 8 bases. The CDR3 contains 13 residues. V lost 6 bases to trimming and J lost 2 bases; unmatched junction nucleotides: 2. The germline V gene has CDR1 MDHEN and CDR2 SYDVKM.

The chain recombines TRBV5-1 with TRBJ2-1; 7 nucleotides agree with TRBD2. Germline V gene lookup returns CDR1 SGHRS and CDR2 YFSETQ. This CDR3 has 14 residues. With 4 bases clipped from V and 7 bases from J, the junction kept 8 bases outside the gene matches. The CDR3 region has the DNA TGCGCCAGCAGCCTCCCTAGCGGACGGAATGAGCAGTTCTTC. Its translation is CASSLPSGRNEQFF.

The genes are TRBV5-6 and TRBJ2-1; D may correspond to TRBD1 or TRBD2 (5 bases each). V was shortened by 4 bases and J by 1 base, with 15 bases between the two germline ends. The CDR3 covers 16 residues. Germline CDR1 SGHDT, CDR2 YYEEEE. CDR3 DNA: TGTGCCAGCAGCATCTTGGGGCGGGTGTCCTACAATGAGCAGTTCTTC. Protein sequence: CASSILGRVSYNEQFF.

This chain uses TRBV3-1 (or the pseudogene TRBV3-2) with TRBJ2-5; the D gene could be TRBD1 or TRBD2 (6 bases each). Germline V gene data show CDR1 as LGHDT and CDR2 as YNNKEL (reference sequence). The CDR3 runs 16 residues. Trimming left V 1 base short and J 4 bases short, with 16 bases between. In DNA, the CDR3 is TGTGCCAGCAGCCAAGGGGGGGCCTCAGGGCGAGAGACCCAGTACTTC. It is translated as CASSQGGASGRETQYF.

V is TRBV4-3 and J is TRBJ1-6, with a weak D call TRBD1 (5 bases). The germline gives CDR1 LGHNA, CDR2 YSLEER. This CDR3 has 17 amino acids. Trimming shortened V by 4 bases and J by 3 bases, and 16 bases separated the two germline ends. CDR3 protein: CASSPKSGAFYNSPLHF. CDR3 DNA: TGCGCCAGCAGCCCGAAATCCGGGGCCTTCTATAATTCACCCCTCCACTTT.